The 29 T cell receptor beta chains below all came from one sample that was sequenced in a study of regulatory T cells in long-lasting Graves disease. For TCR beta, libraries came from iRepertoire HTBI primers and Arm-PCR of CDR3 regions. One entry per CDR3 protein, called by TCRdb with MiXCR from the multiplex PCR reads. The sample shows 420,000 or so distinct CDR3 sequences, about a quarter of them seen only once. Time point given: persistent/refractory GD, antithyroid drugs over 5 years with positive TRAb. RNA from PBMCs was the source of the TCR library. The input for sequencing was peripheral blood mononuclear cells (PBMCs), taken when the disease was refractory, from a patient treated with antithyroid drugs. These receptors all come from a female donor with Graves disease.

This clonotype was seen a single time. A single base separates this from a much larger clone, so it may be a read error. This chain joins TRBV6-2 or TRBV6-3 and TRBJ1-2; 8 bases align to TRBD1. V lost 8 bases to trimming and J lost 7 bases; unmatched junction nucleotides: 9. The CDR3 is made up of 13 amino acids. CDR1 MNHEY and CDR2 SVGEGT come from the germline V gene. As DNA, the CDR3 is TGTGCCAGCCGTTCAGGGGGCGCAAGTGGCTACACCTTC. Translated, it gives CASRSGGASGYTF.

V and J are TRBV29-1 and TRBJ2-1; 10 bases fit TRBD1. The CDR3 is 16 residues long. Looked up from germline, CDR1 is SQVTM and CDR2 is ANQGSEA. V lost 2 bases and J lost 2; bases outside the gene matches: 6. DNA for the CDR3: TGCAGCGTTGAAAGGACAGGGGGACCTGCCTACAATGAGCAGTTCTTC. This codes for CSVERTGGPAYNEQFF.

This clonotype appeared many times. V gene TRBV11-1 combines with J gene TRBJ2-5; D is unresolved. V was pared by 3 bases and J by 0 bases, with 5 bases between. This CDR3 spans 13 amino acids. From germline, CDR1 is SGHAT and CDR2 FQDESV (reference sequence). The CDR3 loop reads CASSFGHQETQYF. The CDR3 nucleotides read TGTGCCAGCAGCTTCGGCCACCAAGAGACCCAGTACTTC.

This clonotype was picked up a small number of times. The J gene is TRBJ1-3, the V gene TRBV7-2, with D uncertain. Germline lookup yields CDR1 SGHTA and CDR2 FQGNSA. V gave up 1 base and J gave up 4 bases, with 11 bases separating them. This CDR3 has 15 amino acids. DNA of the CDR3: TGTGCCAGCAGCTTAGGACCCGTCTCGGGAAACACCATATATTTT. Amino acids: CASSLGPVSGNTIYF.

This clonotype was seen at least ten times. CDR3 protein: CASSLALTRSAYEQYF. CDR3 sequence (DNA): TGTGCCAGCAGTTTAGCCCTGACTAGATCTGCCTACGAGCAGTACTTC. This chain joins TRBV12-3 or TRBV12-4 and TRBJ2-7; possible D gene TRBD2, 6 bases. The CDR3 spans 16 residues. V was shortened by 0 bases and J by 2 bases, with 14 bases between the two germline ends.

Regarding this clonotype: Just one base apart from a much larger clone, this may be a read error. The chain recombines TRBV28 with TRBJ2-5; 10 nucleotides agree with TRBD2. CDR3 length equals 14 residues. CDR1 is MDHEN and CDR2 is SYDVKM in the germline V gene. Losses at the gene ends were 7 bases for V and 3 bases for J; bases not matched to a gene: 5. The chain's CDR3 is CASIASGGEETQYF. DNA of the CDR3: TGTGCCAGCATTGCAAGCGGGGGGGAAGAGACCCAGTACTTC.

The chain links TRBV20-1 to TRBJ2-3, with D perhaps TRBD2 (5 bases). Per the germline V gene, CDR1 is DFQATT and CDR2 is SNEGSKA (reference sequence). V shed 8 bases and J shed 1 base, with 7 bases lying between them. The CDR3 has 11 residues. CDR3 amino acids: CSTGGTDTQYF. The CDR3 DNA is TGCAGTACCGGGGGCACAGATACGCAGTATTTT.

This clonotype occurred a few times. The genes are TRBV13 and TRBJ2-7; TRBD2 aligns across 11 bases. The J segment lost 0 bases and the V segment lost 6 bases, leaving 7 bases of the junction unmatched. CDR1 is PRHDT and CDR2 is FYEKMQ in the germline V gene (reference sequence). This CDR3 region has 16 residues. Here the CDR3 reads CASRSTTSGNSYEQYF. DNA for the CDR3: TGTGCCAGCAGATCGACGACTAGCGGGAACTCCTACGAGCAGTACTTC.

This clonotype was picked up a small number of times. The rearrangement uses TRBV25-1 and TRBJ2-5; 8 positions match TRBD1. From germline, CDR1 is MGHDK and CDR2 SYGVNS. With 2 bases clipped from V and 5 bases from J, the junction kept 7 bases outside the gene matches. CDR3 size: 15 residues. The CDR3 coding sequence is TGTGCCAGCAGTGAAGCAGGGGGCTTGGGGGAGACCCAGTACTTC. It translates to CASSEAGGLGETQYF. Based on the CDR3 plus reference TRBV25-1 and TRBJ2-5, the full variable domain is EADIYQTPRYLVIGTGKKITLECSQTMGHDKMYWYQQDPGMELHLIHYSYGVNSTEKGDLSSESTVSRIRTEHFPLTLESARPSHTSQYLCASSEAGGLGETQYFGPGTRLLVL.

There are many counts of this clonotype. The CDR3 loop reads CAWSMSGGSPLHF. CDR3 nucleotide sequence: TGTGCCTGGAGTATGAGCGGTGGTTCACCCCTCCACTTT. The chain has TRBV30 and TRBJ1-6, with D unresolved. Germline V gene lookup returns CDR1 GTSNPN and CDR2 SVGIG (reference sequence). V lost 2 bases, J lost 9 bases, and 11 bases lay in between. The CDR3 loop spans 13 amino acids.

The rearrangement joins TRBV2 to TRBJ1-3; TRBD1 aligns across 7 bases. The junction had 3 bases not matched to a gene; V was cut back by 10 bases and J by 6 bases. Germline-derived CDR1 and CDR2 are SNHLY and FYNNEI. The CDR3 spans 11 residues. The CDR3 nucleotides are TGTGCCACCGGGACAGAAAACACCATATATTTT. Protein product: CATGTENTIYF.

Worth noting for this clonotype: This sequence may be a read error, since a much larger clone differs from it by one base. The J gene is TRBJ2-5, the V gene TRBV20-1; D might be TRBD2 (6 bases). The CDR3 contains 12 residues. Germline V lookup: CDR1 DFQATT, CDR2 SNEGSKA (reference sequence). The CDR3 DNA sequence: TGCAGTGCTAGCCCCGGACGGGAGACCCAGCACTTC. Its translation: CSASPGRETQHF.

This rearrangement joins TRBV4-1 to TRBJ1-3; D call uncertain. The V end was cut by 0 bases, the J end by 9 bases, with 21 bases between. The CDR3 is 17 residues long. From germline, CDR1 is MGHRA and CDR2 YSYEKL. This chain's CDR3 is CASSQDLWERVSGTIYF. In DNA form, the CDR3 reads TGCGCCAGCAGCCAAGATCTCTGGGAGCGGGTTAGCGGCACCATATATTTT.

This clonotype was counted at least ten times. V and J are TRBV24-1 and TRBJ2-2; the D is unclear. Between the trimmed V and J ends, which lost 4 bases and 5 bases, there was a span of 7 bases. The CDR3 has 13 residues. Germline V gives CDR1 KGHDR, CDR2 SFDVKD. CDR3 region: CATSDRWTGELFF. The CDR3 DNA is TGTGCCACCAGTGACCGTTGGACCGGGGAGCTGTTTTTT.

In the case of this clonotype: Given a far larger clone just one base away, this is likely a sequencing read error. The genes are TRBV13 and TRBJ1-1; D gene ambiguous. The CDR3 loop spans 13 amino acids. V was clipped by 6 bases and J by 4 bases, with 12 bases between them. Per the germline V gene, CDR1 is PRHDT and CDR2 is FYEKMQ (reference sequence). The chain's CDR3 is CASRRERATEAFF. CDR3 nucleotide sequence: TGTGCCAGCAGAAGGGAAAGGGCCACTGAAGCTTTCTTT.

The rearrangement joins TRBV7-3 to TRBJ2-2; the match to TRBD1 covers 9 bases. V shed 1 base, J shed 4 bases, and the junction held 4 bases outside the gene matches. Germline V gene sequence: CDR1 SGHTA, CDR2 FQGTGA. The CDR3 covers 16 residues. In DNA, the CDR3 is TGTGCCAGCAGCTTAATTCCGGGACAGGGCACCGGGGAGCTGTTTTTT. This translates into CASSLIPGQGTGELFF.

The V call is TRBV30, the J call TRBJ2-1; a weak D match, TRBD2 (6 bases). This CDR3 has 13 amino acids. V dropped 4 bases and J dropped 10 bases, with 17 bases sitting between them. The germline gives CDR1 GTSNPN, CDR2 SVGIG (reference sequence). The DNA of the CDR3 is TGTGCCTGGACCCTTAGCGGCCGGGGGGAGCAGTTCTTC. Translated: CAWTLSGRGEQFF.

The sample holds a few counts of this clonotype. The chain joins TRBV7-9 to TRBJ1-2; D possibly corresponds to TRBD1 (5 bases). Germline V lookup: CDR1 SEHNR, CDR2 FQNEAQ (reference sequence). V lost 3 bases to trimming and J lost 7 bases, with 15 bases between them. This CDR3 is built from 14 residues. The CDR3 DNA reads TGTGCCAGCAGCTTGAGGGGCCAGGGTATTGGCTACACCTTC. Protein product: CASSLRGQGIGYTF.

This clonotype was observed many times. V usage is TRBV28 and J usage is TRBJ1-1; D not resolved. Germline V gene lookup returns CDR1 MDHEN and CDR2 SYDVKM. CDR3 length: 15 residues. Between the trimmed V and J ends, which lost 5 bases and 0 bases, there was a span of 13 bases. The CDR3 reads CASSLRAPMNTEAFF. The CDR3 region has the DNA TGTGCCAGCAGTCTACGGGCCCCTATGAACACTGAAGCTTTCTTT. Filled out from reference TRBV28 and TRBJ1-1, the complete variable domain reads DVKVTQSSRYLVKRTGEKVFLECVQDMDHENMFWYRQDPGLGLRLIYFSYDVKMKEKGDIPEGYSVSREKKERFSLILESASTNQTSMYLCASSLRAPMNTEAFFGQGTRLTVV.

The chain recombines TRBV2 with TRBJ1-5; a weak D match, TRBD1 (6 bases). The CDR3 covers 16 residues. Per the germline V gene, CDR1 is SNHLY and CDR2 is FYNNEI. V gave up 7 bases and J gave up 4 bases, with 20 bases separating them. The CDR3 is CASTGGGGQANQPQHF. As DNA, the CDR3 is TGTGCCAGCACGGGGGGCGGAGGGCAGGCTAATCAGCCCCAGCATTTT.

V and J are TRBV7-9 and TRBJ1-1, with D possibly TRBD1 on 5 matching bases. V was cut by 8 bases and J by 1 base, with 17 bases left in between. CDR1 is SEHNR, CDR2 FQNEAQ, per germline (reference sequence). CDR3 length: 15 residues. The CDR3 DNA reads TGTGCCAGCGAGCCAGGGCAGTGGGAGAACACTGAAGCTTTCTTT. Translated: CASEPGQWENTEAFF.

This clonotype came up a few times. This sequence joins TRBV3-1 and TRBJ2-7, with no clear D. This CDR3 is built from 13 residues. Trimming left V 0 bases short and J 7 bases short, with 10 bases between. Per germline, CDR1 LGHDT and CDR2 YNNKEL (reference sequence). The CDR3 DNA follows: TGTGCCAGCAGCCAAGATTGGATAGGTGAGCAGTACTTC. Translation: CASSQDWIGEQYF.

In its sample, this clonotype was seen many times. This rearrangement joins TRBV10-3 to TRBJ2-5; TRBD2 matches at 12 bases. Germline CDR1 is ENHRY and CDR2 is SYGVKD. This CDR3 spans 16 amino acids. The junction had 2 bases not matched to a gene; V was cut back by 0 bases and J by 3 bases. This CDR3 reads CAISESGLAGKETQYF. The CDR3 DNA reads as TGTGCCATCAGTGAGTCTGGACTAGCGGGAAAAGAGACCCAGTACTTC.

J is TRBJ2-2 and V is TRBV7-2, with D perhaps matching TRBD1 (6 bases). V lost 5 bases, J lost 6 bases, and 10 bases lay in between. Per germline, CDR1 SGHTA and CDR2 FQGNSA. The CDR3 is 13 residues long. The CDR3 DNA reads as TGTGCCAGCAGCACCGAGGGGGCCGGGGAGCTGTTTTTT. It yields the protein CASSTEGAGELFF.

This chain connects TRBV15 to TRBJ1-5; the D gene is possibly TRBD1 (5 bases). V lost 4 bases, J lost 0 bases, and 10 bases lay in between. This CDR3 has 15 residues. CDR1 is LNHNV, CDR2 YYDKDF, per germline (reference sequence). This CDR3 reads CATSMGGNSNQPQHF. The CDR3 DNA follows: TGTGCCACCAGCATGGGGGGAAATAGCAATCAGCCCCAGCATTTT.

This clonotype was seen a few times. A junction boundary mismatches the germline segment, possibly from a read error. This rearrangement joins TRBV27 to TRBJ1-4; 7 bases line up with TRBD1. The CDR3 extends over 17 amino acids. The germline CDR1 and CDR2 sequences are MNHEY and SMNVEV (reference sequence). CDR3 DNA sequence: TGTGCCAGCAGTTTCTTAAGGCAGGGGGGTTTTAATGAAAAACTGGTTTTT. The encoded protein is CASSFLRQGGFNEKLVF. The whole variable domain, filled in from reference TRBV27 and TRBJ1-4, reads EAQVTQNPRYLITVTGKKLTVTCSQNMNHEYMSWYRQDPGLGLRQIYYSMNVEVTDKGDVPEGYKVSRKEKRNFPLILESPSPNQTSLYFCASSFLRQGGFNEKLVFGSGTQLSVL.

The sample holds many counts of this clonotype. V usage is TRBV28 and J usage is TRBJ2-7; weak D call: TRBD2 (5 bases). Germline V gene sequence: CDR1 MDHEN, CDR2 SYDVKM. The CDR3 is 18 amino acids. V lost 5 bases and J lost 0, with 23 bases in between. In DNA form, the CDR3 reads TGTGCCAGCAGTCCCGCGGGTCGTCCGCCCGGTAGCTCCTACGAGCAGTACTTC. It is translated as CASSPAGRPPGSSYEQYF.

This chain joins TRBV30 and TRBJ1-1; 7 bases map to TRBD1. This CDR3 region has 16 residues. The germline V gene encodes CDR1 GTSNPN and CDR2 SVGIG (reference sequence). V dropped 3 bases and J dropped 0; count of bases not matched to a gene: 10. CDR3 nucleotides: TGTGCCTGGAGGTCGGGGAGGGGGCAGTTGAACACTGAAGCTTTCTTT. Translating gives CAWRSGRGQLNTEAFF.

This clonotype turned up a few times. The V gene is TRBV20-1, the J gene TRBJ1-2; TRBD1 might be the D (6 bases). The V gene lost 0 bases and the J gene lost 2 bases, with 13 bases spanning the gap. The CDR3 loop spans 15 amino acids. The germline V gene encodes CDR1 DFQATT and CDR2 SNEGSKA (reference sequence). For the CDR3, the DNA is TGCAGTGCTAGAGATTTTGGGGGGCAAAACTATGGCTACACCTTC. Amino acids: CSARDFGGQNYGYTF.